What follows are 4 T cell receptor beta chains derived from one specimen sequenced in a study of shared clonotypes between healthy human individuals. Profiling relied on immunoSEQ multiplex PCR, and the TCRdb table lists in-frame clones only, not all of them. The repertoire holds millions of clones, with roughly 96% as singletons. The sequencing sample was made of naive CD4+ T cells sorted from blood. Subset specified: CD45RA+ positively selected. These receptors were obtained from a man aged 18 to 29 in good health.

This chain connects TRBV18 to TRBJ2-1; TRBD2 aligns across 11 bases. Trimming cost V 1 base and J 5 bases; bases outside gene matches: 4. The CDR3 spans 16 residues. Per the germline V gene, CDR1 is KGHSH and CDR2 is LQKENI. Here the CDR3 reads CASSPLGTSGNNEQFF. The DNA for the CDR3 is TGTGCCAGCTCACCACTTGGGACTAGCGGTAACAATGAGCAGTTCTTC. The variable domain in full, completed from reference TRBV18 and TRBJ2-1, reads NAGVMQNPRHLVRRRGQEARLRCSPMKGHSHVYWYRQLPEEGLKFMVYLQKENIIDESGMPKERFSAEFPKEGPSILRIQQVVRGDSAAYFCASSPLGTSGNNEQFFGPGTRLTVL.

In regard to this clone: Other DNA sequences within the sample encode an identical CDR3. The chain recombines TRBV11-2 with TRBJ2-7; D not certain. The CDR3 extends over 14 amino acids. V lost 1 base and J 1 base, leaving 8 bases between the germline ends. Germline V CDR1 and CDR2: SGHAT, FQNNGV. CDR3 amino acids: CASSLVGRSYEQYF. CDR3 nucleotides: TGTGCCAGCAGCTTAGTAGGACGGTCCTACGAGCAGTACTTC.

Notes on this clone: This sample includes further DNA sequences coding for the same CDR3. The rearrangement links TRBV27 to TRBJ1-1; D remains ambiguous. The CDR3 runs 12 residues. Trimming removed 4 bases from V and 2 bases from J, with 5 bases in between. Germline CDR1 and CDR2: MNHEY and SMNVEV (reference sequence). The CDR3 reads CASSSVNTEAFF. CDR3 bases: TGTGCCAGCAGTTCCGTAAACACTGAAGCTTTCTTT.

The genes are TRBV14 and TRBJ2-1; 12 bases fit TRBD2. V gave up 6 bases and J gave up 4 bases; unmatched junction bases: 7. The CDR3 has 16 residues. CDR1 SGHDN and CDR2 FVKESK come from the germline V gene. The CDR3 here is CASRPTTSGGYNEQFF. The CDR3 DNA sequence: TGTGCCAGCAGGCCTACGACTAGCGGGGGATACAATGAGCAGTTCTTC.